The 21 T cell receptor beta chains in this list originate from one sample, sequenced in a study of blood T cell repertoires in COVID-19. Data came from immunoSEQ multiplex PCR; TCRdb stores just in-frame clones and leaves some out. Of some 150,000 clones listed, 70% to 85% are singletons. Sequencing was done on a sample of PBMCs or T cells enriched from blood (not recorded which). Receptors originate from a man aged 45-65 years who had recovered from COVID-19.

This chain links TRBV6-5 with TRBJ2-5; the match to TRBD1 covers 7 bases. Trimming removed 5 bases from V and 2 bases from J; junction bases left unmatched: 8. CDR3 length: 15 residues. In germline, CDR1 is MNHEY, CDR2 SVGAGI. For the CDR3, the DNA is TGTGCCAGCAGTAGGATCAGGGGGTCTCAAGAGACCCAGTACTTC. This gives the protein CASSRIRGSQETQYF.

This rearrangement joins TRBV5-1 to TRBJ2-3; 9 positions agree with TRBD2. The CDR3 is 17 residues long. V shed 0 bases and J 2 bases; nucleotides not matched to a gene: 7. Germline V gene sequence: CDR1 SGHRS, CDR2 YFSETQ. The CDR3, as DNA: TGCGCCAGCAGCTTGGAAAGTAGCGGGGGACTCACAGATACGCAGTATTTT. This codes for CASSLESSGGLTDTQYF.

The gene calls are TRBV5-1 and TRBJ1-5; 7 nucleotides agree with TRBD1. This CDR3 region has 15 residues. The germline V gene has CDR1 SGHRS and CDR2 YFSETQ. The trim removed 3 bases at V and 4 bases at J, leaving 7 bases unmatched. Written as DNA, the CDR3 is TGCGCCAGCAGCTCGGAGGGGGCGGAGAATCAGCCCCAGCATTTT. This gives the protein CASSSEGAENQPQHF. Full variable domain (rest looked up from reference TRBV5-1 and TRBJ1-5): KAGVTQTPRYLIKTRGQQVTLSCSPISGHRSVSWYQQTPGQGLQFLFEYFSETQRNKGNFPGRFSGRQFSNSRSEMNVSTLELGDSALYLCASSSEGAENQPQHFGDGTRLSIL.

The chain is built from TRBV7-2 and TRBJ2-1; 13 positions match TRBD2. J was trimmed by 4 bases and V by 11 bases; bases with no gene match: 5. This CDR3 has 14 residues. Looked up from germline, CDR1 is SGHTA and CDR2 is FQGNSA. The chain's CDR3 is CAETSGGSYNEQFF. CDR3 bases: TGTGCCGAGACTAGCGGGGGGTCTTACAATGAGCAGTTCTTC.

V is TRBV25-1 and J is TRBJ1-1, with D perhaps matching TRBD1 (5 bases). The germline V and J ends were trimmed by 6 bases and 2 bases, with 13 bases remaining between them. The germline gives CDR1 MGHDK, CDR2 SYGVNS. There are 14 residues in the CDR3. CDR3 protein: CASSPGGRNTEAFF. In DNA, the CDR3 is TGTGCCAGCAGCCCCGGGGGTAGAAACACTGAAGCTTTCTTT.

The chain has TRBV6-2 or TRBV6-3 and TRBJ2-7, with TRBD1 matching over 8 bases. The CDR3 runs 15 residues. The germline V gene has CDR1 MNHEY and CDR2 SVGEGT. J lost 2 bases, V lost 0 bases, and 3 bases had no gene match. The CDR3 here is CASSYSSTGAYEQYF. The CDR3 nucleotides are TGTGCCAGCAGTTACTCCTCGACAGGGGCCTACGAGCAGTACTTC.

The J gene is TRBJ1-4, the V gene TRBV18, with D possibly matching TRBD1 (6 bases). CDR1 KGHSH and CDR2 LQKENI come from the germline V gene. Trimming took off 1 base at V and 4 bases at J, with 10 bases between the two ends. The CDR3 consists of 15 residues. CDR3 sequence reads: CASSPLGQINEKLFF. The CDR3 nucleotides read TGTGCCAGCTCACCACTGGGACAAATTAATGAAAAACTGTTTTTT.

The chain employs TRBV12-3 or TRBV12-4 and TRBJ2-3; D is ambiguous. This CDR3 is built from 13 residues. Trimming cost V 5 bases and J 4 bases, with 10 bases left between them. The CDR3 reads CASSLQVPDTQYF. For the CDR3, the DNA is TGTGCCAGCAGTCTTCAGGTTCCAGATACGCAGTATTTT.

The chain couples TRBV7-9 to TRBJ1-1; 7 bases map to TRBD1. J gave up 5 bases and V 5 bases, and 5 bases lay outside the gene matches. CDR1 is SEHNR, CDR2 FQNEAQ, per germline (reference sequence). The length of the CDR3 is 13 residues. For the CDR3, the DNA is TGTGCCAGCAGCCACGACAGGGCGACTGAAGCTTTCTTT. Translated: CASSHDRATEAFF.

V gene TRBV12-5 combines with J gene TRBJ2-1; maybe TRBD1 (6 bases). Looked up from germline, CDR1 is LGHNT and CDR2 is FRNRAP. This CDR3 has 19 residues. V shed 0 bases and J shed 0 bases, with 18 bases lying between them. The CDR3 DNA sequence: TGTGCTAGTGGTTTGGTACTTCCGGGGCAGGGGAGCTCCTACAATGAGCAGTTCTTC. Its protein product is CASGLVLPGQGSSYNEQFF. Full variable domain (outside the CDR3, taken from reference TRBV12-5 and TRBJ2-1): DARVTQTPRHKVTEMGQEVTMRCQPILGHNTVFWYRQTMMQGLELLAYFRNRAPLDDSGMPKDRFSAEMPDATLATLKIQPSEPRDSAVYFCASGLVLPGQGSSYNEQFFGPGTRLTVL.

This clone was counted only a few times. This rearrangement joins TRBV9 to TRBJ1-2, with 7 bases matching TRBD1. From germline, CDR1 is SGDLS and CDR2 YYNGEE. This CDR3 has 14 residues. The trim removed 4 bases at V and 4 bases at J, leaving 7 bases unmatched. CDR3: CASSRDRFSYGYTF. The DNA of the CDR3 is TGTGCCAGCAGCCGGGACAGATTCTCCTATGGCTACACCTTC.

The J gene is TRBJ2-1, the V gene TRBV18, with TRBD2 matching 9 bases. Germline V CDR1 and CDR2: KGHSH, LQKENI. V lost 1 base, J lost 3 bases, and 4 bases stayed unmatched. The CDR3 runs to 16 residues. The CDR3 is CASSPRGSGGYNEQFF. The DNA of the CDR3 is TGTGCCAGCTCACCACGGGGTAGCGGGGGCTACAATGAGCAGTTCTTC.

V and J are TRBV5-1 and TRBJ1-1, with 7 bases lining up with TRBD1. The V and J ends lost 7 bases and 1 base, in that order; junction bases with no gene match: 7. Looked up from germline, CDR1 is SGHRS and CDR2 is YFSETQ. This CDR3 is built from 14 residues. The CDR3 spells CASLAGGQNTEAFF. In nucleotides, the CDR3 is TGCGCCAGCCTAGCAGGGGGGCAGAACACTGAAGCTTTCTTT.

This chain connects TRBV27 to TRBJ2-5; 9 positions match TRBD2. Germline trimming cut 8 bases from V and 2 bases from J; bases unmatched to any gene: 12. Germline CDR1 reads MNHEY; CDR2 reads SMNVEV (reference sequence). The CDR3 is made up of 16 amino acids. The CDR3 here is CASGQLGLARQETQYF. The CDR3 nucleotides read TGTGCCAGCGGGCAACTCGGACTAGCGAGACAAGAGACCCAGTACTTC.

The V call is TRBV6-5, the J call TRBJ1-5, with a possible D match to TRBD1 (5 bases). Trimming cost V 11 bases and J 3 bases, with 17 bases left between them. Germline assignment: CDR1 MNHEY and CDR2 SVGAGI. The length of the CDR3 is 14 residues. CDR3 residues: CAGRGDLDNQPQHF. The DNA of the CDR3 is TGTGCCGGCCGGGGGGACCTTGACAATCAGCCCCAGCATTTT.

A word on this clone: Other DNA sequences from this sample encode an identical CDR3 as well. This chain uses TRBV3-1 (or the pseudogene TRBV3-2) with TRBJ2-5; 10 bases agree with TRBD2. The V and J ends lost 5 bases and 4 bases, in that order; junction bases with no gene match: 4. In germline, CDR1 is LGHDT, CDR2 YNNKEL (reference sequence). This CDR3 contains 14 residues. The CDR3 DNA is TGTGCCAGCAGCTTAAGGACTAGCGGAGAGACCCAGTACTTC. Residues: CASSLRTSGETQYF.

This rearrangement joins TRBV2 to TRBJ1-1; tentative D call: TRBD1 (5 bases). Germline loops: CDR1 SNHLY, CDR2 FYNNEI. The CDR3 is 14 amino acids. V lost 4 bases to trimming and J lost 4 bases, with 13 bases between them. CDR3 amino acids: CASSAPGGVTEAFF. DNA of the CDR3: TGTGCCAGCAGTGCACCCGGGGGAGTCACTGAAGCTTTCTTT.

This clone was found a few times. The same CDR3 also results from other DNA sequences found in this sample. The chain links TRBV5-1 to TRBJ1-4; 8 bases map to TRBD1. Germline values: CDR1 SGHRS, CDR2 YFSETQ. The length of the CDR3 is 14 residues. J gave up 7 bases and V 4 bases, and 6 bases lay outside the gene matches. For the CDR3, the DNA is TGCGCCAGCAGCCTGACAGGGGTTGGTGAAAAACTGTTTTTT. Protein sequence: CASSLTGVGEKLFF.

This clone showed up just once. V is TRBV5-1 and J is TRBJ2-5; 12 bases are shared with TRBD2. V shed 0 bases, J shed 1 base, and the junction held 4 bases outside the gene matches. The germline V gene encodes CDR1 SGHRS and CDR2 YFSETQ. CDR3 size: 17 residues. The CDR3 sequence: CASSLAASGGVQETQYF. In DNA form, the CDR3 reads TGCGCCAGCAGCTTGGCGGCTAGCGGGGGGGTCCAAGAGACCCAGTACTTC.

The J gene is TRBJ1-2, the V gene TRBV5-1; D perhaps matches TRBD1 (6 bases). CDR1 and CDR2 from the germline V gene are SGHRS and YFSETQ. V was pared by 0 bases and J by 5 bases, with 14 bases between. The CDR3 extends over 15 amino acids. The CDR3 loop is CASSLDRTGQYGYTF. Written as DNA, the CDR3 is TGCGCCAGCAGCTTGGACAGGACGGGACAATATGGCTACACCTTC.

The chain couples TRBV7-8 to TRBJ2-3; the match to TRBD2 covers 7 bases. CDR3 length equals 15 residues. The ends lost 2 bases at V and 2 bases at J; junction bases unmatched: 4. The germline gives CDR1 SGHVS, CDR2 FQNEAQ. CDR3 sequence reads: CASSLSGLPTDTQYF. The DNA of the CDR3 is TGTGCCAGCAGCTTATCGGGACTACCCACAGATACGCAGTATTTT.